A selection of T cell receptor beta chains follows, all from one sample in a study of identical twins. Via MiXCR, TCRdb re-called the 5' RACE reads, giving one row per CDR3 protein. This table has about 280,000 distinct CDR3 sequences, under 9% appearing once. These same records also appear under a second study, on yellow fever vaccine responses in identical twins.

Input material: memory (CD45RO+) T cells sorted from blood. The receptors shown here come from a woman aged 18-35 years in good health. The CDR3 runs from the conserved cysteine through the conserved F or W. Each record gives: clone size, J gene, D gene, V gene, CDR3 DNA, CDR3 protein. A D gene is named only where the DNA matches it firmly. The listing skips clone size in some rows; elsewhere it reads once, few, many or a size class.

clone size: few; J gene: TRBJ2-2; D gene: -; V gene: TRBV28; CDR3 DNA: TGTGCCAGCAAGAGGTCGAACACCGGGGAGCTGTTTTTT; CDR3 protein: CASKRSNTGELFF
clone size: -; J gene: TRBJ2-5; D gene: TRBD2; V gene: TRBV15; CDR3 DNA: TGTGCCACCAGCAGAGAGAGCGGGAGACTCGGGACCCAGTACTTC; CDR3 protein: CATSRESGRLGTQYF
clone size: -; J gene: TRBJ1-5; D gene: -; V gene: TRBV19; CDR3 DNA: TGTGCCAGTAGTATAGGCGGTCAGCACCAGCATTTT; CDR3 protein: CASSIGGQHQHF
clone size: -; J gene: TRBJ2-7; D gene: -; V gene: TRBV28; CDR3 DNA: TGTGCCAGCAGCACGACCCCGGGTGAGCAGTACTTC; CDR3 protein: CASSTTPGEQYF
clone size: -; J gene: TRBJ2-3; D gene: TRBD1; V gene: TRBV6-1; CDR3 DNA: TGTGCCAGCACTGACAGGGGGGGAGGGACAGATACGCAGTATTTT; CDR3 protein: CASTDRGGGTDTQYF
clone size: -; J gene: TRBJ2-3; D gene: -; V gene: TRBV13; CDR3 DNA: TGTGCCAGCAGCTTATATCCGGTAGATACGCAGTATTTT; CDR3 protein: CASSLYPVDTQYF
clone size: few; J gene: TRBJ2-1; D gene: TRBD2; V gene: TRBV4-1; CDR3 DNA: TGCGCCAGCAGCCAAGGGCTAGCGGGGTTTTACAATGAGCAGTTCTTC; CDR3 protein: CASSQGLAGFYNEQFF
clone size: -; J gene: TRBJ1-2; D gene: -; V gene: TRBV5-8; CDR3 DNA: TGTGCCAGCAGTAGTATAAACTATGGCTACACCTTC; CDR3 protein: CASSSINYGYTF
clone size: many; J gene: TRBJ1-5; D gene: TRBD1; V gene: TRBV12-3/TRBV12-4; CDR3 DNA: TGTGCCAGCAGGACCGGGACAGGTGGAAGCCAGCCCCAGCATTTT; CDR3 protein: CASRTGTGGSQPQHF
clone size: -; J gene: TRBJ1-1; D gene: -; V gene: TRBV7-9; CDR3 DNA: TGTGCCAGCAGCTCGACCGGGACGCGAAGCCTTTTT; CDR3 protein: CASSSTGTRSLF
clone size: few; J gene: TRBJ1-4; D gene: -; V gene: TRBV23-1; CDR3 DNA: TGCGCCAGCAGTCAACCCCGGGACGGGGATGAAAAACTGTTTTTT; CDR3 protein: CASSQPRDGDEKLFF
clone size: many; J gene: TRBJ2-7; D gene: TRBD2; V gene: TRBV12-3/TRBV12-4; CDR3 DNA: TGTGCCAGCAGTCGCCCCGGGACTAGCGCATCCTACGAGCAGTACTTC; CDR3 protein: CASSRPGTSASYEQYF
clone size: few; J gene: TRBJ2-1; D gene: TRBD2; V gene: TRBV6-4; CDR3 DNA: TGTGCCAGCAGTGACTCAGCGGGGGGGGGTTACAATGAGCAGTTCTTC; CDR3 protein: CASSDSAGGGYNEQFF
clone size: many; J gene: TRBJ1-1; D gene: -; V gene: TRBV21-1; CDR3 DNA: TGTGCCAGCAGCAACCGCAGGGGATGGAGAACTGAAGCTTTCTTT; CDR3 protein: CASSNRRGWRTEAFF
clone size: many; J gene: TRBJ2-3; D gene: TRBD2; V gene: TRBV28; CDR3 DNA: TGTGCCAGCAGTATAACCTCTAGCGGGAGGGCCACTAGCACAGATACGCAGTATTTT; CDR3 protein: CASSITSSGRATSTDTQYF
clone size: few; J gene: TRBJ2-7; D gene: -; V gene: TRBV12-1; CDR3 DNA: TGTGCCAGCAGCCTTAAAGGCCCGGGACAGAATTCCTACGAGCAGTACTTC; CDR3 protein: CASSLKGPGQNSYEQYF
clone size: few; J gene: TRBJ2-7; D gene: -; V gene: TRBV7-8; CDR3 DNA: TGTGCCAGCAGCTCACAAGTGACAGGCCGCGTTTCCTACGAGCAGTACTTC; CDR3 protein: CASSSQVTGRVSYEQYF
clone size: once; J gene: TRBJ1-6; D gene: -; V gene: TRBV13; CDR3 DNA: TGTGCCAGCAGCCCTCGGACAGTCTATAATTCACCCCTCCACTTT; CDR3 protein: CASSPRTVYNSPLHF
clone size: -; J gene: TRBJ2-4; D gene: TRBD2; V gene: TRBV20-1; CDR3 DNA: TGCAGTGCTAGGGAGGGAACGAGCGGGGGAAACATTCAGTACTTC; CDR3 protein: CSAREGTSGGNIQYF
clone size: -; J gene: TRBJ2-7; D gene: -; V gene: TRBV12-5; CDR3 DNA: TGTGCCTCCCTAGGGGGGGTCTCCTACGAGCAGTACTTC; CDR3 protein: CASLGGVSYEQYF
clone size: few; J gene: TRBJ1-5; D gene: -; V gene: TRBV5-5; CDR3 DNA: TGTGCCACCCCCGACGATTCGGGGGGCAATCAGCCCCAGCATTTT; CDR3 protein: CATPDDSGGNQPQHF
clone size: many; J gene: TRBJ2-2; D gene: TRBD1; V gene: TRBV24-1; CDR3 DNA: TGTGCCACCAGTGATTTGGACAGGGGGTCCGGGGAGCTGTTTTTT; CDR3 protein: CATSDLDRGSGELFF
clone size: -; J gene: TRBJ1-6; D gene: -; V gene: TRBV21-1; CDR3 DNA: TGTGCCAGCAGACCCCTTGGCCCTAGGGAGAATTCACCCCTCCACTTT; CDR3 protein: CASRPLGPRENSPLHF
clone size: -; J gene: TRBJ2-5; D gene: TRBD1; V gene: TRBV29-1; CDR3 DNA: TGCAGCGTTAGACAGGGGGGAGAGACCCAGTACTTC; CDR3 protein: CSVRQGGETQYF
clone size: -; J gene: TRBJ2-1; D gene: TRBD2; V gene: TRBV20-1; CDR3 DNA: TGCAGTGCGCCAACGACTAGCGGGTCCCTCTACAATGAGCAGTTCTTC; CDR3 protein: CSAPTTSGSLYNEQFF
clone size: many; J gene: TRBJ1-1; D gene: TRBD1; V gene: TRBV10-3; CDR3 DNA: TGTGCCATCAGGCCCGGGACAGGGATGAACACTGAAGCTTTCTTT; CDR3 protein: CAIRPGTGMNTEAFF
clone size: many; J gene: TRBJ1-1; D gene: -; V gene: TRBV11-2; CDR3 DNA: TGTGCCAGCAGCTTAGGCTTTTCGAACACTGAAGCTTTCTTT; CDR3 protein: CASSLGFSNTEAFF
clone size: -; J gene: TRBJ2-3; D gene: TRBD2; V gene: TRBV2; CDR3 DNA: TGTGCCAGCAGGGCTTCTCTAGCGGGGGAGGGAGATACGCAGTATTTT; CDR3 protein: CASRASLAGEGDTQYF
clone size: -; J gene: TRBJ2-1; D gene: TRBD2; V gene: TRBV12-3/TRBV12-4; CDR3 DNA: TGTGCCAGCAGTGGCAACCAGCGGGGGGCCGCGAATGAGCAGTTCTTC; CDR3 protein: CASSGNQRGAANEQFF
clone size: -; J gene: TRBJ2-5; D gene: -; V gene: TRBV15; CDR3 DNA: TGTGCCACCAGCAGAGGACCCCCAACCTGGGCGGAAGAACAAGAGACCCAGTACTTC; CDR3 protein: CATSRGPPTWAEEQETQYF
clone size: many; J gene: TRBJ1-6; D gene: -; V gene: TRBV2; CDR3 DNA: TGTGCCAGCAGGGATAATTCACCCCTCCACTTT; CDR3 protein: CASRDNSPLHF
clone size: many; J gene: TRBJ2-1; D gene: TRBD2; V gene: TRBV4-1; CDR3 DNA: TGCGCCAGCAGCCAAGGCGAGCGGGGGTACAATGAGCAGTTCTTC; CDR3 protein: CASSQGERGYNEQFF
clone size: -; J gene: TRBJ1-4; D gene: -; V gene: TRBV5-1; CDR3 DNA: TGCGCCAGCAGCCTCCGCGGGGGGGCGGAAAAACTGTTTTTT; CDR3 protein: CASSLRGGAEKLFF
clone size: many; J gene: TRBJ2-3; D gene: TRBD2; V gene: TRBV27; CDR3 DNA: TGTGCCAGCAGGACGACTAGCGGGAGTAGAAATACGCAGTATTTT; CDR3 protein: CASRTTSGSRNTQYF
clone size: many; J gene: TRBJ2-7; D gene: TRBD1; V gene: TRBV18; CDR3 DNA: TGTGCCAGCTCAACCCGGGCAGGGGGCATGAGAGAGCAGTACTTC; CDR3 protein: CASSTRAGGMREQYF
clone size: -; J gene: TRBJ2-1; D gene: -; V gene: TRBV9; CDR3 DNA: TGTGCCAGCAGCGTAGGTTTCGGATCCTACAATGAGCAGTTCTTC; CDR3 protein: CASSVGFGSYNEQFF
clone size: many; J gene: TRBJ2-1; D gene: -; V gene: TRBV10-2; CDR3 DNA: TGCGCCAGCAGTGACTGGGGGACACCTCGCAATGAGCAGTTCTTC; CDR3 protein: CASSDWGTPRNEQFF